One T cell receptor beta chain is described in this entry. Its antigen remains unknown. CDR3 length: 15 residues. V dropped 5 bases and J dropped 2 bases, with 14 bases sitting between them. Germline values: CDR1 SSHAT, CDR2 FNYEAQ (reference sequence). PCR was performed using 60 Vbeta and 13 Jbeta primers. In the source study's methods: An analysis performed later counted around 80 million unique TCR beta chains (around 11 million of them shared). TCRdb's copy holds only in-frame clones and misses some; the assay was immunoSEQ multiplex PCR. The V and J calls and clone size are taken from that table; D and trimming were inferred from the DNA. Counted here are 130,000 to 150,000 clones, about four fifths occurring once; the ten biggest clones make up 2% to 2.5%. This entry is derived from a study of cytomegalovirus exposure and HLA in healthy donors. Study-wide results and limits: Researchers counted around 170 TCR beta chains as cytomegalovirus-associated. In a later analysis, most CMV-associated TCR beta chains appeared HLA-restricted.

The rearrangement uses TRBV7-7 and TRBJ2-3, with D unclear. The receptor was derived from a man younger than 45 in good health and CMV-seronegative. The sample was PBMCs. In DNA form, the CDR3 reads TGTGCCAGCAGCCCCTTTGACGGGTACACAGATACGCAGTATTTT. It translates to CASSPFDGYTDTQYF.